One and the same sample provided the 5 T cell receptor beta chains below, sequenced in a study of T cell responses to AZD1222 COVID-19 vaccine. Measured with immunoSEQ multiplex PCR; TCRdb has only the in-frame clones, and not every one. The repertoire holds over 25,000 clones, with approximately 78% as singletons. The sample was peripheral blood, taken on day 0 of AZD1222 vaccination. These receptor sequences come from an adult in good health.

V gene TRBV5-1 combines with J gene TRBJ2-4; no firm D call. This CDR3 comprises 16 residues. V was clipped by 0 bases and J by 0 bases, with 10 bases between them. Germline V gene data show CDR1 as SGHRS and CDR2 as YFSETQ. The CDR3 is CASSLVGSLAKNIQYF. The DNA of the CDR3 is TGCGCCAGCAGCTTGGTGGGCTCCTTAGCCAAAAACATTCAGTACTTC.

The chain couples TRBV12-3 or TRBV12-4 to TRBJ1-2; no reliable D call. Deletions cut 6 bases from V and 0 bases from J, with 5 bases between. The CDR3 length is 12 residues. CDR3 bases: TGTGCCAGCAGCCAGACTAACTATGGCTACACCTTC. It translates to CASSQTNYGYTF.

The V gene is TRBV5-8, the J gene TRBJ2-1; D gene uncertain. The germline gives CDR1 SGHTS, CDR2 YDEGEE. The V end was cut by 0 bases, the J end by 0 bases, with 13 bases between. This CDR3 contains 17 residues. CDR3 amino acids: CASSLGVTGSSYNEQFF. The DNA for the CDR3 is TGTGCCAGCAGCTTGGGCGTCACGGGTAGCTCCTACAATGAGCAGTTCTTC.

This CDR3 reads CASSESGQGKYEQYF. In DNA form, the CDR3 reads TGTGCCAGCAGCGAAAGCGGACAGGGGAAATACGAGCAGTACTTC. The chain has TRBV21-1 and TRBJ2-7; the D call in the table, TRBD1, was not verified against the DNA. TRBV21-1 corresponds to a pseudogene. This CDR3 has 15 amino acids.

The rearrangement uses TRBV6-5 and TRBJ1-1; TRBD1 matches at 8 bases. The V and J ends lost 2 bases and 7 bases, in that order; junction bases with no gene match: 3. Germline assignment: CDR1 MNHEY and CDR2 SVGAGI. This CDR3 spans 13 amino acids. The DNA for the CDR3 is TGTGCCAGCAGTTACGCCGGGACAGGTGAAGCTTTCTTT. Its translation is CASSYAGTGEAFF.